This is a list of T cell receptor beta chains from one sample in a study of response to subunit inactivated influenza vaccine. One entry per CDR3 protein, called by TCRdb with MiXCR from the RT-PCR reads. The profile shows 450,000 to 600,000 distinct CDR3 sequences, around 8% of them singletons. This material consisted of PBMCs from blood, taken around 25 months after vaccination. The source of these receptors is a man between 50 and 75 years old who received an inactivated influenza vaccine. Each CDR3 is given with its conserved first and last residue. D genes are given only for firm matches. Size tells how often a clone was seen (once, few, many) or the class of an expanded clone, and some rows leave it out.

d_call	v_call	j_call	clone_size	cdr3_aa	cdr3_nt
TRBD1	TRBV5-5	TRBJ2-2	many	CASSEDRGTGELFF	TGTGCCAGCAGCGAGGACAGGGGTACCGGGGAGCTGTTTTTT
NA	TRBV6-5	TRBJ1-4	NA	CASSYSVSRVRVNEKLFF	TGTGCCAGCAGTTACTCGGTTTCGCGCGTCAGGGTAAATGAAAAACTGTTTTTT
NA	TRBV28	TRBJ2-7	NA	CASMGPGYEQYF	TGTGCCAGCATGGGCCCCGGCTACGAGCAGTACTTC
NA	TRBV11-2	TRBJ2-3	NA	CASGSLLTTSTDTQYF	TGTGCCAGCGGCTCTTTACTAACAACTAGCACAGATACGCAGTATTTT
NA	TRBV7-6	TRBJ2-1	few	CASSLEAGQGGNEQFF	TGTGCCAGCAGCTTAGAAGCCGGACAGGGAGGGAATGAGCAGTTCTTC
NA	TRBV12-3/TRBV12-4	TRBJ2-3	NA	CASSPSKLADTQYF	TGTGCCAGCAGTCCCTCAAAGCTAGCAGATACGCAGTATTTT
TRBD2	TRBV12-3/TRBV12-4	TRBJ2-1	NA	CASSFRGGLSGGLF	TGTGCCAGCAGTTTTAGGGGGGGACTGAGCGGGGGACTCTTC
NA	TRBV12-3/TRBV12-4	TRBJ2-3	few	CASSRLLRGTDTQYF	TGTGCCAGCAGTCGTCTTTTAAGAGGCACAGATACGCAGTATTTT
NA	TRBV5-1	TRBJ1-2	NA	CASSTEPQRRYGYTF	TGCGCCAGCAGCACGGAGCCCCAGCGACGGTATGGCTACACCTTC
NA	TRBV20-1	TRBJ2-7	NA	CSATDGPGEQYF	TGCAGTGCAACAGACGGTCCGGGGGAGCAGTACTTC
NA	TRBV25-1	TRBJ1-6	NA	CASSESPGLYNSPLHF	TGTGCCAGCAGTGAATCCCCGGGGCTCTATAATTCACCCCTCCACTTT
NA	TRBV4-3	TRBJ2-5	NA	CASSQDLQGAQYF	TGCGCCAGCAGCCAGGACCTTCAGGGCGCCCAGTACTTC
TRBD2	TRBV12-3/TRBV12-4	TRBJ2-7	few	CASSSGSFKTSGSNLYEQYF	TGTGCCAGCAGTTCTGGCTCCTTCAAGACTAGCGGGAGTAACTTGTACGAGCAGTACTTC
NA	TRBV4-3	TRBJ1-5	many	CASSQVLGQPQHF	TGCGCCAGCAGCCAAGTATTGGGTCAGCCCCAGCATTTT
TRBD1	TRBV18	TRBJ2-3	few	CASSPGRQGPQYF	TGTGCCAGCTCACCCGGGCGACAGGGCCCGCAGTATTTT
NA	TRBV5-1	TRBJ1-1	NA	CASSPGGANTEAFF	TGCGCCAGCAGCCCCGGGGGTGCGAACACTGAAGCTTTCTTT
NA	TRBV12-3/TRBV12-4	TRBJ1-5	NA	CASSFGAYNQPQHF	TGTGCCAGCAGTTTCGGGGCCTATAATCAGCCCCAGCATTTT
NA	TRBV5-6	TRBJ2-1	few	CASSLWSGRANEQFF	TGTGCCAGCAGCTTGTGGTCAGGGCGGGCCAATGAGCAGTTCTTC
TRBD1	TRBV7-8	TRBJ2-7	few	CASSDGTEAYEQYF	TGTGCCAGCAGCGATGGGACAGAAGCCTACGAGCAGTACTTC
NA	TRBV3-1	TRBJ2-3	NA	CASSRVRTSTDTQYF	TGTGCCAGCAGTCGGGTTCGCACATCAACAGATACGCAGTATTTT
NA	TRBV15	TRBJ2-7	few	CATSRVGGDEQYF	TGTGCCACCAGCAGAGTAGGAGGGGACGAGCAGTACTTC
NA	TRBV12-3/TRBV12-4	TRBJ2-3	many	CASSPTTLSTDTQYF	TGTGCCAGCAGCCCCACCACGCTCTCAACAGATACGCAGTATTTT
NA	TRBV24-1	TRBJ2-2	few	CATSDIAVGELFF	TGTGCCACCAGTGATATAGCGGTCGGGGAGCTGTTTTTT
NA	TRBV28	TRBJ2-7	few	CASTLTGNYEQYF	TGTGCCAGCACTTTGACAGGAAACTACGAGCAGTACTTC
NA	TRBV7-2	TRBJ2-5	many	CASSLFGNRGETQYF	TGTGCCAGCAGCTTATTCGGGAATAGGGGTGAGACCCAGTACTTC
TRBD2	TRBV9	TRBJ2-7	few	CASSPHSGSSYEQYF	TGTGCCAGCAGCCCCCATAGCGGGAGCTCCTACGAGCAGTACTTC
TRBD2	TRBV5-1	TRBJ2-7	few	CASSLFSWSGRANLYEQYF	TGCGCCAGCAGCTTGTTTTCGTGGAGCGGGAGGGCCAATCTCTACGAGCAGTACTTC
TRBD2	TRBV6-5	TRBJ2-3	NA	CASSYSGGLGTDTQYF	TGTGCCAGCAGTTACTCGGGGGGACTAGGCACAGATACGCAGTATTTT
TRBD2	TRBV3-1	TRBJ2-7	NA	CASSQGRIGTSGWYF	TGTGCCAGCAGCCAAGGTCGAATCGGCACTAGCGGGTGGTACTTC
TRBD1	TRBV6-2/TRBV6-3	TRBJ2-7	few	CASSFRTGGGYEQYF	TGTGCCAGCAGTTTCAGGACAGGGGGCGGATACGAGCAGTACTTC
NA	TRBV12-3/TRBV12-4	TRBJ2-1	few	CASSHGHPNEQFF	TGTGCCAGCAGCCACGGACACCCCAATGAGCAGTTCTTC
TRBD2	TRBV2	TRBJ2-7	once	CASSETGGEQYF	TGTGCCAGCAGTGAAACGGGGGGCGAGCAGTACTTC
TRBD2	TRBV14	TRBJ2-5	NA	CASRQESSGRIETQYF	TGTGCCAGCAGACAAGAATCTAGCGGGAGAATCGAGACCCAGTACTTC
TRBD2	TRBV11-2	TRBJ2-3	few	CASSSPLRTSGPTDTQYF	TGTGCCAGCAGCTCCCCCCTACGGACTAGCGGCCCCACAGATACGCAGTATTTT
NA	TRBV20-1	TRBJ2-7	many	CSARYRVWTNRYEQYF	TGCAGTGCTAGATACAGGGTTTGGACCAATCGCTACGAGCAGTACTTC
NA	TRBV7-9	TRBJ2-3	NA	CASTQLGPDTQYF	TGTGCCAGCACCCAACTGGGACCAGATACGCAGTATTTT
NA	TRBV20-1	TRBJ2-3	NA	CSARDLLADTQYF	TGCAGTGCTAGAGATCTTTTGGCAGATACGCAGTATTTT
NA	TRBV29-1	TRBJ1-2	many	CSVGTYNYGYTF	TGCAGCGTTGGGACCTACAACTATGGCTACACCTTC
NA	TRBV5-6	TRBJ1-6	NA	CASSLVTSPYNSPLHF	TGTGCCAGCAGCTTGGTCACCAGCCCCTATAATTCACCCCTCCACTTT
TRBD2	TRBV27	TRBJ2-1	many	CASSSGLAGNYNEQFF	TGTGCCAGCAGTTCTGGACTAGCGGGAAACTACAATGAGCAGTTCTTC
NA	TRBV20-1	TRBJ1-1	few	CSAIADTNTEAFF	TGCAGTGCTATAGCGGATACGAACACTGAAGCTTTCTTT
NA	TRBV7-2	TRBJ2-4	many	CASSPGQAKNIQYF	TGTGCCAGCAGCCCGGGACAAGCCAAAAACATTCAGTACTTC
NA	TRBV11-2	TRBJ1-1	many	CASTDSNRLGLNTEAFF	TGTGCCAGCACCGACTCTAACAGGTTGGGACTTAACACTGAAGCTTTCTTT
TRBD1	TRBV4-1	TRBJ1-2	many	CASSLGQGPNYGYTF	TGCGCCAGCAGCCTCGGACAGGGCCCCAACTATGGCTACACCTTC
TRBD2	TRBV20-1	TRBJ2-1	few	CSAGSSGSGDEQFF	TGCAGTGCTGGGTCTAGCGGGAGTGGTGATGAGCAGTTCTTC
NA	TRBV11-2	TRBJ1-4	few	CASSSSQGRYEKLFF	TGTGCCAGCAGCTCCTCTCAGGGGCGATATGAAAAACTGTTTTTT
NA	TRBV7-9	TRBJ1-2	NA	CASSVTGPGGYGYTF	TGTGCCAGCAGCGTCACAGGACCCGGCGGCTATGGCTACACCTTC
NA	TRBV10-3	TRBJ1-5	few	CAISESRQGRGGRNQPQHF	TGTGCCATCAGTGAGTCGAGGCAGGGAAGGGGAGGCCGCAATCAGCCCCAGCATTTT
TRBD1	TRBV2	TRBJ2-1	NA	CASSRIQTGLTYEQFF	TGTGCCAGCAGTCGAATACAGACAGGGCTAACATATGAGCAGTTCTTC
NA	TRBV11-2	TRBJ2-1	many	CASSLGPSSYNEQFF	TGTGCCAGCAGCTTAGGACCGAGCTCCTACAATGAGCAGTTCTTC